These 3 T cell receptor beta chains were sequenced from one sample in a study of prognosis after radiotherapy for stage I lung cancer. Two rounds of multiplex PCR amplified TCR beta CDR3 from genomic DNA. Primers (each specific to one TRBV or TRBJ gene) were used in first-round PCR. One entry per CDR3 protein results from TCRdb running MiXCR on the multiplex PCR reads. The table records around 56,000 distinct CDR3 sequences, about 25% of them present only once. The material sequenced was PBMCs, taken before or after stereotactic body radiation therapy (not recorded which). The receptors were gathered from a donor over 45 with non-small cell lung cancer.

This clonotype was found many times. The J gene is TRBJ2-7, the V gene TRBV11-2; 7 positions match TRBD1. V gave up 5 bases and J gave up 0 bases; unmatched junction bases: 7. The CDR3 spans 15 residues. CDR1 and CDR2 from the germline V gene are SGHAT and FQNNGV. CDR3 region: CASSPGTVASYEQYF. The CDR3 bases are TGTGCCAGCAGCCCGGGGACAGTGGCCTCCTACGAGCAGTACTTC.

This clonotype was observed many times. This chain joins TRBV6-2 or TRBV6-3 and TRBJ1-5; possibly TRBD1 for D (6 bases). Germline V gene data show CDR1 as MNHEY and CDR2 as SVGEGT. Trimming cost V 2 bases and J 3 bases, with 8 bases left between them. CDR3 size: 14 residues. The CDR3: CASSYTGNNQPQHF. CDR3 DNA: TGTGCCAGCAGTTACACAGGGAACAATCAGCCCCAGCATTTT.

Ten or more counts support this clonotype. The chain employs TRBV20-1 and TRBJ2-3; D is undetermined. From germline, CDR1 is DFQATT and CDR2 SNEGSKA (reference sequence). The CDR3 consists of 14 residues. V lost 6 bases and J 0 bases, leaving 13 bases between the germline ends. CDR3 nucleotides: TGCAGTGCCCGGACCCCGACTAGCACAGATACGCAGTATTTT. As protein: CSARTPTSTDTQYF.